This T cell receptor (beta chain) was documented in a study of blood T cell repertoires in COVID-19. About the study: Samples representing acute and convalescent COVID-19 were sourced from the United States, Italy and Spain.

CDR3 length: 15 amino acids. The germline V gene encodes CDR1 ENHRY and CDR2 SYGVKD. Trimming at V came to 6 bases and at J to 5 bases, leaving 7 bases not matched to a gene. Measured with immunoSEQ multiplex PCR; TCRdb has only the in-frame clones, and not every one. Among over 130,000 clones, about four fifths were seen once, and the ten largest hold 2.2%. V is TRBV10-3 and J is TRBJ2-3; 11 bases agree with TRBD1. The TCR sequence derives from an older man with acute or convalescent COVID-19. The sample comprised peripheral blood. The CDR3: CAIREDRGQVDTQYF. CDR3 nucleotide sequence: TGTGCCATCAGAGAGGACAGGGGGCAGGTAGATACGCAGTATTTT.